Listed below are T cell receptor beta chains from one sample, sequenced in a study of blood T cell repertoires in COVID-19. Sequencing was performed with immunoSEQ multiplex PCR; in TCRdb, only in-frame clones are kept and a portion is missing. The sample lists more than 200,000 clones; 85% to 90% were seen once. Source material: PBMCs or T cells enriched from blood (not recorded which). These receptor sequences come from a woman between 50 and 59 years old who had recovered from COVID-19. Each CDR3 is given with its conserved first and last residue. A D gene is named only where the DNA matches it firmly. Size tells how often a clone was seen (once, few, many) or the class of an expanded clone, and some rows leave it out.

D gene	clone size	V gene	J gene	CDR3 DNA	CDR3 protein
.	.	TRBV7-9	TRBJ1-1	TGTGCCAGCAGCCACCCTACCGCTGCTGAAGCTTTCTTT	CASSHPTAAEAFF
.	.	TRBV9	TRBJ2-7	TGTGCCAGCAACCCTACGGGGACTCCTACCTACGAGCAGTACTTC	CASNPTGTPTYEQYF
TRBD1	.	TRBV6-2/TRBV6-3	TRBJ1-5	TGTGCCAGCAGTTACAACGCAGGGGGTAATAGCAATCAGCCCCAGCATTTT	CASSYNAGGNSNQPQHF
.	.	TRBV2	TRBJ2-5	TGTGCCAGCAGCCCCAGTAGACAGGATCGAGAGACCCAGTACTTC	CASSPSRQDRETQYF
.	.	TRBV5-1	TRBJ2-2	TGCGCCAGCAGAGGAGGGAAGAACACCGGGGAGCTGTTTTTT	CASRGGKNTGELFF
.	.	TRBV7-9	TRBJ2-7	TGTGCCAGCAGCTTAGGGTCTATCGCGTCCTACGAGCAGTACTTC	CASSLGSIASYEQYF
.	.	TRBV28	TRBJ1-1	TGTGCCAGCAGTGACGGGAGGAGGGCGAACACTGAAGCTTTCTTT	CASSDGRRANTEAFF
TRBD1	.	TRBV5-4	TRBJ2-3	TGTGCCAGCAGATCCGGGACAGGGGGTGATACGCAGTATTTT	CASRSGTGGDTQYF
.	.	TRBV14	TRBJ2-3	TGTGCCAGCAGCCAAGGACTAGTAGGTGCTAGCACAGATACGCAGTATTTT	CASSQGLVGASTDTQYF
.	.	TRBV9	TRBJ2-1	TGTGCCAGCAGCGTAAGTGGCGGGCCTAGCTCCTACAATGAGCAGTTCTTC	CASSVSGGPSSYNEQFF
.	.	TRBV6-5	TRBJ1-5	TGTGCCAGCTCTGGACAGCTCAATCAGCCCCAGCATTTT	CASSGQLNQPQHF
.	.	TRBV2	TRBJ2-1	TGTGCCAGCAGTGAAAGTTCTCGGACACATACGTTCTTC	CASSESSRTHTFF
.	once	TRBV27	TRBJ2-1	TGTGCCAGCAGTTCCGCCCCTAACAATGAGCAGTTCTTC	CASSSAPNNEQFF
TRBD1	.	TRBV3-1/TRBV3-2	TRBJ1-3	TGTGCCAGCAGCCAACCAAAGACAGGGTCTGGAAACACCATATATTTT	CASSQPKTGSGNTIYF
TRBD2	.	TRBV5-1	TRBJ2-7	TGCGCCAGCAGCTTGGGGGAGGGGTTCAGCGAGCAGTACTTC	CASSLGEGFSEQYF
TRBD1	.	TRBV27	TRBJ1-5	TGTGCCAGCAGCCAACAGGGGAGGACGGCTCAGCCCCAGCATTTT	CASSQQGRTAQPQHF
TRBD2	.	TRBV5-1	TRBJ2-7	TGCGCCAGCAGCTTGGGGCCGGGACTAGCTAACCACGAGCAGTACTTC	CASSLGPGLANHEQYF
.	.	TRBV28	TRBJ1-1	TGTGCCAGCAGCCATCCCGGGACAAGTAAAGTTGAAGCTTTCTTT	CASSHPGTSKVEAFF
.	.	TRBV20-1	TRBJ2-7	TGCAGTGCTAGTCCCCCAACGGGGTTGAGGGACGAGCAGTACTTC	CSASPPTGLRDEQYF
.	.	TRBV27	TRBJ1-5	TGTGCCAGCAGGCCGGGGGGGGACCGCGAACGTCCAAATCAGCCCCAGCATTTT	CASRPGGDRERPNQPQHF
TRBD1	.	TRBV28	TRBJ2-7	TGTGCCAGCAGTACAGCGGGACAGGGCTCCTACGAGCAGTACTTC	CASSTAGQGSYEQYF
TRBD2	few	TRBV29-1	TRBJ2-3	TGCAGCGTTGCGGTTAGCGGGGGGGATGCAGATACGCAGTATTTT	CSVAVSGGDADTQYF
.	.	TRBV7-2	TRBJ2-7	TGTGCCAGCAATCAGGTGGTGGGCTACGAGCAGTACTTC	CASNQVVGYEQYF
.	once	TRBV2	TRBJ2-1	TGTGCCAGCAGTGCCCGTCCCGGTTACAATGAGCAGTTCTTC	CASSARPGYNEQFF
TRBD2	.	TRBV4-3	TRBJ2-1	TGCGCCAGCAGCCAAAGGGCTAGAAGCGGGAGGGTACGTGCGCAGTTCTTC	CASSQRARSGRVRAQFF
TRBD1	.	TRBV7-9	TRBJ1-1	TGTGCCAGCAGCCTAGACAGGGTACCCAACACTGAAGCTTTCTTT	CASSLDRVPNTEAFF
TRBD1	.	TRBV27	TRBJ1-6	TGTGCCAGCAGAAACTCCTGGACAGGGGGATCACCCCTCCACTTT	CASRNSWTGGSPLHF
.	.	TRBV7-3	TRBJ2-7	TGTGCCAGCAGCCCAGAGGCGGCCGGGAAGCAGTACTTC	CASSPEAAGKQYF
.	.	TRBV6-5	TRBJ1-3	TGTGCCAGCAGGAGGGGAAACACCATATATTTT	CASRRGNTIYF
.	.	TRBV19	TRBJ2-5	TGTGCCAGTAGCACCCTAGAACAAGAGACCCAGTACTTC	CASSTLEQETQYF
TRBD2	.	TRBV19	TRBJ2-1	TGTGCCAGTAGTATAGCCAGCGGGGGTTCCTACAATGAGCAGTTCTTC	CASSIASGGSYNEQFF
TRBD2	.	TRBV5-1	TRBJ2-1	TGCGCCAGCAGTTTTAGCGGGAGTCCTGACAATGAGCAGTTCTTC	CASSFSGSPDNEQFF
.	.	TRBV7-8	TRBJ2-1	TGTGCCAGCAGTCTCCTAGTCGTTCCCCTTCAGTTCTTC	CASSLLVVPLQFF
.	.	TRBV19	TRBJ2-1	TGTGCCAGTAGTACCGATATCGGGGGAGCGGGTAATGAGCAGTTCTTC	CASSTDIGGAGNEQFF
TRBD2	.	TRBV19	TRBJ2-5	TGTGCCAGTAGTATGATCCGGGAGGGTGGAGAGACCCAGTACTTC	CASSMIREGGETQYF
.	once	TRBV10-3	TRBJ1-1	TGTGCCATCAGTGCGACGGGCACTGAAGCTTTCTTT	CAISATGTEAFF
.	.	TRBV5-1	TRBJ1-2	TGCGCCAGCAGCTTGGCATTCTCAGCTAACTATGGCTACACCTTC	CASSLAFSANYGYTF
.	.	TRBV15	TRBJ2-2	TGTGCCACCAGCAACCGAGGGGGCGGGACACCCGGGGAGCTGTTTTTT	CATSNRGGGTPGELFF
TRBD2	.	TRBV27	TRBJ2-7	TGTGCCAGCAGTTTCCGACTAGCGGGAGAGAAGCAGTACTTC	CASSFRLAGEKQYF
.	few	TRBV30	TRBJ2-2	TGTGCCTGGATACCTGACAGGAACACCGGGGAGCTGTTTTTT	CAWIPDRNTGELFF
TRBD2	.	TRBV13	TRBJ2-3	TGTGCCAGCAGCCGGGGACTAGCGGGAACAAAGGGGACAGATACGCAGTATTTT	CASSRGLAGTKGTDTQYF
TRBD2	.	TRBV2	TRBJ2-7	TGTGCCAGCACCTTTAGCGGGAGCGGGTGGTACGAGCAGTACTTC	CASTFSGSGWYEQYF
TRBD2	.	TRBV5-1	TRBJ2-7	TGCGCCAGCAGCTTGGCTTCTAGCGGGGGAACCTACGAGCAGTACTTC	CASSLASSGGTYEQYF
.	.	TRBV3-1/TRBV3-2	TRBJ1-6	TGTGCCAGCAGCGCGCATAATTCACCCCTCCACTTT	CASSAHNSPLHF
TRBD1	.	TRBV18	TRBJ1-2	TGTGCCAGCTCGACGATAGGGACAGGCATCGGCCACTATGGCTACACCTTC	CASSTIGTGIGHYGYTF
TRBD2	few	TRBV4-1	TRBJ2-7	TGCGCCAGCAGCCTATTCCCGGGACTATTCAACTACGAGCAGTACTTC	CASSLFPGLFNYEQYF
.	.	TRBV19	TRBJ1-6	TGTGCCAGTAGTCCAGTAGACAGAGGCCAAAATTCACCCCTCCACTTT	CASSPVDRGQNSPLHF
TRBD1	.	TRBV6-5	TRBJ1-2	TGTGCCAGCAGCCATATCGTCGACAGGGGGCGATACACCTTC	CASSHIVDRGRYTF
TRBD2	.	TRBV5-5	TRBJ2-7	TGTGCCAGCAGCCGCACTGGGACTAGCTCCGGAGGGTACGAGCAGTACTTC	CASSRTGTSSGGYEQYF
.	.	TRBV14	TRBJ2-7	TGTGCCAGCAGCCAAGTTAGGGGCTACGAGCAGTACTTC	CASSQVRGYEQYF
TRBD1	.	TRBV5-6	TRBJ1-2	TGTGCCAGCAGCCCTCGCCGGGACAGTTTTAGTGGCTACACCTTC	CASSPRRDSFSGYTF
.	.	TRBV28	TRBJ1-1	TGTGCCAGCAGTCGCCGCGCGAACACTGAAGCTTTCTTT	CASSRRANTEAFF
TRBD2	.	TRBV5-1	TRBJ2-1	TGCGCCAGCAGGGTAGCGGGAGCGGAGCAGTTCTTC	CASRVAGAEQFF
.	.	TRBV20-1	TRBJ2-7	TGCAGTGCTAGTCGTGACTGGGAGCAGTACTTC	CSASRDWEQYF